The T cell receptor (beta chain) under discussion was sequenced for a study of blood T cell repertoires in COVID-19. Turning to the study itself: Samples of COVID-19 (acute and convalescent) were obtained from the United States, Italy and Spain.

The CDR3 spans 14 residues. V shed 2 bases, J shed 4 bases, and the junction held 2 bases outside the gene matches. The germline V gene encodes CDR1 MGHDK and CDR2 SYGVNS. Recruitment covered some 25 US areas and drew participants whose ages spanned about 18 to 90 years. Two negative PCRs, clearance, or symptom resolution characterized the recovered Cohort 3 donors. Libraries were prepared by immunoSEQ multiplex PCR; TCRdb keeps only in-frame clonotypes and omits some of them. Of roughly 46,000 clones in the sample, around 86% were seen once. The chain has TRBV25-1 and TRBJ2-3, with 8 bases that match TRBD2. This receptor was taken from a woman between 50 and 59 years old who had recovered from COVID-19. Sequencing used PBMCs or T cells enriched from blood (not recorded which). CDR3: CASSESGSSDTQYF. In nucleotides, the CDR3 is TGTGCCAGCAGTGAAAGCGGGAGCTCAGATACGCAGTATTTT.